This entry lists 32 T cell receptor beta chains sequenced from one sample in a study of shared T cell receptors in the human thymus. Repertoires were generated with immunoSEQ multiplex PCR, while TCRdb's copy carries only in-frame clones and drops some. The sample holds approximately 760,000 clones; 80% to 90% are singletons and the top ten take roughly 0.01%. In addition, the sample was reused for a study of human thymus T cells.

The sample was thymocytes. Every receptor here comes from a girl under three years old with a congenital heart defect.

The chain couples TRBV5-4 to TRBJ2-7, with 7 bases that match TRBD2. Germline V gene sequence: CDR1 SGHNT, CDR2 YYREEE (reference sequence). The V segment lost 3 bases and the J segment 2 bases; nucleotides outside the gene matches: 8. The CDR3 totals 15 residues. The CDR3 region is CASSYGGIRAYEQYF. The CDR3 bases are TGTGCCAGCAGCTACGGGGGGATTAGGGCCTACGAGCAGTACTTC.

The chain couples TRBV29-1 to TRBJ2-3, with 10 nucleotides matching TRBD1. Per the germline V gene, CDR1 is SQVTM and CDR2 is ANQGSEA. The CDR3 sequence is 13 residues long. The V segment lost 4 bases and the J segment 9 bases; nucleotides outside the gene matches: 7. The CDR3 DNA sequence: TGCAGCGTTGCGGGGGACAGGGGACGCACGCAGTATTTT. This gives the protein CSVAGDRGRTQYF.

The CDR3, as DNA: TGTGCCAGTAGTTCAGAAGACAGGCCGAACACTGAAGCTTTCTTT. Protein product: CASSSEDRPNTEAFF. This chain uses TRBV19 with TRBJ1-1, with D tentatively TRBD1 (6 bases). The ends were cut back, 5 bases at V and 1 base at J, with 14 bases in the middle. The CDR3 spans 15 residues. Germline V gene sequence: CDR1 LNHDA, CDR2 SQIVND (reference sequence).

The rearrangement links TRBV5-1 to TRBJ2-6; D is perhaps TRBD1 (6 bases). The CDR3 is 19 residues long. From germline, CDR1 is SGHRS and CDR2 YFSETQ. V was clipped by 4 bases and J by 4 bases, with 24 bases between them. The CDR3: CASSPMGYRVSGGANVLTF. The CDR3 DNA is TGCGCCAGCAGCCCAATGGGGTACAGGGTATCGGGCGGGGCCAACGTCCTGACTTTC.

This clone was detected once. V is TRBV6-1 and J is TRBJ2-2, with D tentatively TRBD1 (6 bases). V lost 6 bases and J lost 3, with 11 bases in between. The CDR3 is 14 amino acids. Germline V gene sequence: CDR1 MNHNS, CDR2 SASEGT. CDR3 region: CASSRQDHTGELFF. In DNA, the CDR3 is TGTGCCAGCAGCAGACAGGACCACACCGGGGAGCTGTTTTTT.

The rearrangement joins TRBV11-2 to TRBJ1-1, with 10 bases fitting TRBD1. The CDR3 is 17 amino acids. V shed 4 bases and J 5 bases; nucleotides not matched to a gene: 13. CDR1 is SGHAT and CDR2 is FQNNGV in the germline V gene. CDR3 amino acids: CASSWPSTWGQGTEAFF. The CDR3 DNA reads TGTGCCAGCAGCTGGCCATCTACTTGGGGACAGGGGACTGAAGCTTTCTTT.

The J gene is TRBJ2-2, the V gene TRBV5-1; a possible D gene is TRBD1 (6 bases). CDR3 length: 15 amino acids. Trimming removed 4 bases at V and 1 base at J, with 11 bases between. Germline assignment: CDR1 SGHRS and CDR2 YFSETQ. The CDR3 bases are TGCGCCAGCAGCCGCCGGGACATGAACACCGGGGAGCTGTTTTTT. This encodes CASSRRDMNTGELFF.

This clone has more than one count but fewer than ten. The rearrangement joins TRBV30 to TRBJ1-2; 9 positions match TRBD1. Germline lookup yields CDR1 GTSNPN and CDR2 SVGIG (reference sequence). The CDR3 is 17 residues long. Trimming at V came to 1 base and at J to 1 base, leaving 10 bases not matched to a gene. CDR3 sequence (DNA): TGTGCCTGGAGTGCTCGGGACAGGGCTCGGGGTAACTATGGCTACACCTTC. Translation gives CAWSARDRARGNYGYTF.

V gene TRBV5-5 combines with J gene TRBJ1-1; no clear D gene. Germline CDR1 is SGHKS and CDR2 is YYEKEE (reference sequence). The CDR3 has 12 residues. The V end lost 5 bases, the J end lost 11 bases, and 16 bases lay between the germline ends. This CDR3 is CASSRYTPQAFF. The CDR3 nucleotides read TGTGCCAGCAGTCGATATACCCCGCAGGCTTTCTTT.

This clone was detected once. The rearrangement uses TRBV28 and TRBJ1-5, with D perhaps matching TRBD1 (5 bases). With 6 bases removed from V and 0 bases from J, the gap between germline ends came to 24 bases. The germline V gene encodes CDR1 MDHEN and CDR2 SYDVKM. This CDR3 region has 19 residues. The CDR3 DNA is TGTGCCAGCAGGCCGGTTTCGGGCAGGGAAGGACATAGCAATCAGCCCCAGCATTTT. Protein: CASRPVSGREGHSNQPQHF.

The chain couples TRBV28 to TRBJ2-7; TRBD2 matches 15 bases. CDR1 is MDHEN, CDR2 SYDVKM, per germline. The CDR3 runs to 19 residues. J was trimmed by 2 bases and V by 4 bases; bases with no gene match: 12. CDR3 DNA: TGTGCCAGCAGTTCCCCGGGACTAGCGGGGGGCCTTATACCCTACGAGCAGTACTTC. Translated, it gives CASSSPGLAGGLIPYEQYF.

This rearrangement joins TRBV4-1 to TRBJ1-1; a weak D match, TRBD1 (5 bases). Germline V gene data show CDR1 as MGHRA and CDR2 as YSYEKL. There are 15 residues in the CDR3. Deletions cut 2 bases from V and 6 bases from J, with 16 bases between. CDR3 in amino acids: CASSQLTRGDPEAFF. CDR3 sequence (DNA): TGCGCCAGCAGCCAACTCACTCGGGGGGACCCTGAAGCTTTCTTT.

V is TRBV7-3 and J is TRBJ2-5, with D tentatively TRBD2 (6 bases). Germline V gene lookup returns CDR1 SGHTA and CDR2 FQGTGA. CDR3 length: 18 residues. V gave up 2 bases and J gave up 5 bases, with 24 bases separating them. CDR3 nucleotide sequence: TGTGCCAGCAGCTTAGTGGGGCCCGCGGGCGGGGTCCGGGAGACCCAGTACTTC. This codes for CASSLVGPAGGVRETQYF.

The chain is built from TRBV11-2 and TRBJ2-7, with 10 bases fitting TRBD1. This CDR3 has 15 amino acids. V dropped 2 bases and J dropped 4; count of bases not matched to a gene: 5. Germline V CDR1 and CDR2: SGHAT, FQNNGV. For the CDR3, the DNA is TGTGCCAGCAGCTTATCGGACAGGGGGAGGTACGAGCAGTACTTC. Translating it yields CASSLSDRGRYEQYF.

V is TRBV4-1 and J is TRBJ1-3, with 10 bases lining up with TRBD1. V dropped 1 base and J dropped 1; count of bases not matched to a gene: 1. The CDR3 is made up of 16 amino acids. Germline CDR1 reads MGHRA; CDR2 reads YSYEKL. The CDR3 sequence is CASSQGTGGSGNTIYF. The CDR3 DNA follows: TGCGCCAGCAGCCAAGGGACAGGGGGATCTGGAAACACCATATATTTT.

The CDR3 is CSVAGAGGRPSYNEQFF. CDR3 sequence (DNA): TGCAGCGTTGCCGGGGCAGGGGGCAGACCTTCCTACAATGAGCAGTTCTTC. This rearrangement joins TRBV29-1 to TRBJ2-1; 8 positions match TRBD1. Germline assignment: CDR1 SQVTM and CDR2 ANQGSEA. The CDR3 is 17 amino acids. With 4 bases clipped from V and 1 base from J, the junction kept 12 bases outside the gene matches.

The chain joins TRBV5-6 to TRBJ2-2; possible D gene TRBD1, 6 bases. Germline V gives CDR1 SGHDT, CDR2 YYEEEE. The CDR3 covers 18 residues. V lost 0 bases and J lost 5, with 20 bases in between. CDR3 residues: CASSLEGGHRLKTGELFF. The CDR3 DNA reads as TGTGCCAGCAGCTTGGAAGGGGGACACCGGCTGAAAACCGGGGAGCTGTTTTTT.

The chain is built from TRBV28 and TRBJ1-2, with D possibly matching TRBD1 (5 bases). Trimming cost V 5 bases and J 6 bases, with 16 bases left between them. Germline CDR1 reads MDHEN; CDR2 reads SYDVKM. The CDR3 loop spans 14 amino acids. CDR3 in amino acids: CASSPPGTSHGYTF. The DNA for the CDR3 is TGTGCCAGCAGTCCCCCGGGGACTAGTCATGGCTACACCTTC.

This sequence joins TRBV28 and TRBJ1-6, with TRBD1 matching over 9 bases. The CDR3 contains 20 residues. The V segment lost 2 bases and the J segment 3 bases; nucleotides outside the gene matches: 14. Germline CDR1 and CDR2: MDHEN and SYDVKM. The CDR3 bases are TGTGCCAGCAGTTTAAGGATATCGGGACAGGGAAGGCTCTATAATTCACCCCTCCACTTT. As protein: CASSLRISGQGRLYNSPLHF.

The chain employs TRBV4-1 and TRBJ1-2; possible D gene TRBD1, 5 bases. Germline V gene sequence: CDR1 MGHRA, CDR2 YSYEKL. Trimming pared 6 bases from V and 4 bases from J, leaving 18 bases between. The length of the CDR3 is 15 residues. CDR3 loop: CASSAGNEGVYGYTF. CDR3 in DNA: TGCGCCAGCAGTGCTGGGAATGAAGGGGTCTATGGCTACACCTTC.

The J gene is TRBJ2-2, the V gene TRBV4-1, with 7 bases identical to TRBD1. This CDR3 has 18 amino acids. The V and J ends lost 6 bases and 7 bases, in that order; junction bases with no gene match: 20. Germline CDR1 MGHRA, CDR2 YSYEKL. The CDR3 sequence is CASSPAHQKGAWVGELFF. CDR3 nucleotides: TGCGCCAGCAGTCCTGCCCACCAAAAGGGGGCGTGGGTCGGGGAGCTGTTTTTT.

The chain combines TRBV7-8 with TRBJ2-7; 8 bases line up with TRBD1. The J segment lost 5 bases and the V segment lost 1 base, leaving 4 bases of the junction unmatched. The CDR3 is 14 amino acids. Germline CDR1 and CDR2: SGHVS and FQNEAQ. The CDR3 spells CASSLGTGINEQYF. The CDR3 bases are TGTGCCAGCAGCTTAGGGACAGGGATTAACGAGCAGTACTTC.

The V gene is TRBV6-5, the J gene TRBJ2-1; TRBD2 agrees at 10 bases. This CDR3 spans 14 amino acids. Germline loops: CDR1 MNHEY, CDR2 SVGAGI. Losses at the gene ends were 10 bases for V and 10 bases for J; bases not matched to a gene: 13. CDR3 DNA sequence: TGTGCCACAGCCCCTAGCGGGGGACTTCCCGAGCAGTTCTTC. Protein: CATAPSGGLPEQFF.

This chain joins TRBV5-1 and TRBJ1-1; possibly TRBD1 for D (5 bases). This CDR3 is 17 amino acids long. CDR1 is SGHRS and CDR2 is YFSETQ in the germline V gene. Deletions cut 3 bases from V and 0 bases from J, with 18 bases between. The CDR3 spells CASSSPMAGEMNTEAFF. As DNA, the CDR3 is TGCGCCAGCAGCTCCCCTATGGCGGGGGAGATGAACACTGAAGCTTTCTTT. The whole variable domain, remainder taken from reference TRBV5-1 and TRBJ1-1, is KAGVTQTPRYLIKTRGQQVTLSCSPISGHRSVSWYQQTPGQGLQFLFEYFSETQRNKGNFPGRFSGRQFSNSRSEMNVSTLELGDSALYLCASSSPMAGEMNTEAFFGQGTRLTVV.

The CDR3 spells CASLLSGGGNTQYF. CDR3 in DNA: TGTGCCAGTCTACTGAGCGGGGGAGGGAATACGCAGTATTTT. V is TRBV28 and J is TRBJ2-3; 8 bases line up with TRBD2. Unmatched junction bases numbered 12, after V lost 9 bases and J lost 7 bases. The germline V gene encodes CDR1 MDHEN and CDR2 SYDVKM. CDR3 length: 14 amino acids.

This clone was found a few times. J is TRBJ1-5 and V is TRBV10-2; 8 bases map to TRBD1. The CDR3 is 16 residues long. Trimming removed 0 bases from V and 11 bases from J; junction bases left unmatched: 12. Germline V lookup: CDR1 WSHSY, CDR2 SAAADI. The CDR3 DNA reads TGCGCCAGCAGTGAGTCGAGGGTCCCCAGGGGGCTGTCCCAGCATTTT. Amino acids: CASSESRVPRGLSQHF.

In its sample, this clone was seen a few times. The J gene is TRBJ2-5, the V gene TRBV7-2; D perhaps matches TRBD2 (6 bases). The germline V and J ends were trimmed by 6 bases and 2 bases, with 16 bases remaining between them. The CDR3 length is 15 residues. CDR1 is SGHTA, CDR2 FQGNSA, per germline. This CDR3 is CASRLGTAKQETQYF. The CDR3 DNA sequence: TGTGCCAGCAGACTTGGGACTGCAAAACAAGAGACCCAGTACTTC.

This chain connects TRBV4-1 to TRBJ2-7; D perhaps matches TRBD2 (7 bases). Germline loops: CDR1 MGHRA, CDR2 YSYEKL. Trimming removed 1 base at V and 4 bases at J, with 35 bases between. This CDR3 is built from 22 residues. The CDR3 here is CASSQVGGGVAPLVGVFYEQYF. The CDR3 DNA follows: TGCGCCAGCAGCCAAGTGGGAGGGGGAGTGGCCCCCCTGGTTGGGGTTTTTTACGAGCAGTACTTC.

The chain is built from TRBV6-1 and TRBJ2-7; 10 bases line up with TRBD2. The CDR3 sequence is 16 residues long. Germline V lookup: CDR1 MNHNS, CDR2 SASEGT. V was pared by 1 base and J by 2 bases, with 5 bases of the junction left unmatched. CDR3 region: CASSEGWLAGAYEQYF. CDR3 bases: TGTGCCAGCAGTGAAGGCTGGCTAGCGGGGGCCTACGAGCAGTACTTC.

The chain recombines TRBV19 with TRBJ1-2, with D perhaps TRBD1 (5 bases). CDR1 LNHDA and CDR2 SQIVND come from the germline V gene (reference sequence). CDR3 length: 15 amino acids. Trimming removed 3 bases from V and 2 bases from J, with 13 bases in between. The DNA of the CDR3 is TGTGCCAGTAGTATCGTCAACAGGAGAAACTATGGCTACACCTTC. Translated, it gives CASSIVNRRNYGYTF.

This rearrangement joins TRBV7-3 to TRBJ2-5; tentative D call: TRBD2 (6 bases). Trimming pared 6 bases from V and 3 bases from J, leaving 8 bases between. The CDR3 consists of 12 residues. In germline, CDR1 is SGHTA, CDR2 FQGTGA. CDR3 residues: CASRSGEETQYF. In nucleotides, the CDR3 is TGTGCCAGCAGGTCGGGGGAAGAGACCCAGTACTTC.

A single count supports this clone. The CDR3 DNA reads TGTGCCAGCAGCCAAGACGGGGGAAGGAGCTACGAGCAGTACTTC. Its translation is CASSQDGGRSYEQYF. The chain couples TRBV14 to TRBJ2-7; D is perhaps TRBD2 (6 bases). Germline V gene lookup returns CDR1 SGHDN and CDR2 FVKESK. The germline V and J ends were trimmed by 0 bases and 3 bases, with 12 bases remaining between them. CDR3 length: 15 residues. The complete variable domain, with remaining parts taken from reference TRBV14 and TRBJ2-7, reads EAGVTQFPSHSVIEKGQTVTLRCDPISGHDNLYWYRRVMGKEIKFLLHFVKESKQDESGMPNNRFLAERTGGTYSTLKVQPAELEDSGVYFCASSQDGGRSYEQYFGPGTRLTVT.